This T cell receptor (beta chain) was observed in a study of T cell responses to AZD1222 COVID-19 vaccine (dated by TCRdb to 2020 to 2022). For the study in its entirety: AZD1222 recipients with second doses at about 4 weeks or about 12 weeks were pooled, because spike-specific TCR depth and breadth did not differ between schedules. TCR sequencing was performed for 230 to 250 trial participants, of whom around 200 were given two doses of AZD1222 and around 25 were given two doses of MenACWY control vaccine. Enrollment into the trials was organized by age into subgroups of 18-55, 56-69 and 70-plus years, and those subgroups contained approximately 160, 26 and 62 TCR-sequenced participants, respectively.

The cysteine opens and the phenylalanine closes a CDR3 of 15 amino acids. Only CDR3 DNA remains: 45 bases, in frame from the first base. V lost 6 bases and J lost 0 bases, and the count of bases not matched to a germline gene is 8. Looking up the germline V gene (reference sequence) yields CDR1 LNHNV and CDR2 YYDKDF. The intended sense of this specimen's time point label: baseline before first vaccination. The vaccinee samples were drawn from two UK trials, COV001 and COV002, one of which was a single-blind randomized controlled phase 2/3 trial testing AZD1222 (ChAdOx1 nCoV-19) in healthy adults. For TCRbeta chain sequencing, PBMC samples from trial participants were taken at day 0 and at day 28 after the second dose. Findings and caveats that apply to the study as a whole: The 56-69-year group was small, and its depth increase did not reach significance, likely because of low power. Reportedly, close to half of the unique spike-specific TCRs recognized epitopes lying outside the regions that are mutated in the B.1.351 and B.1.1.7 variants. Conclusions about previously exposed vaccinees are limited because only 6 or 7 AZD1222 recipients were SARS-CoV-2 seropositive at baseline. Because no samples from the day 14 peak response were available, repertoires could be characterized only after the peak T cell response. After two AZD1222 doses, both the breadth and the depth of spike-specific TCRs were significantly higher than at day 0 and than in MenACWY recipients. The vaccine-associated CD4 TCRs covered the entire spike protein, and the dominant responses fell in regions 160-218 and 743-854. Participants were mostly white British and included more females than males, and it was suggested by the authors that clonal diversity may have been underestimated.

About this clone: Its specific antigen is unknown. Qualities for individual bases were not recorded, and no much larger clone is one base off.

The CDR3 regions of human TCRbeta chains were analyzed by immunosequencing. As for the original processing: Repertoire TCRs were checked for matches against a reference library of SARS-CoV-2-specific TCRs that had been generated using the MIRA antigen-specificity platform. Breadth was defined as the fraction of unique TCRs that were SARS-CoV-2-associated. Depth was defined as the fraction of total T cells that were SARS-CoV-2-associated. Using the MIRA data, each spike-specific TCR was mapped to the spike region that the TCR reacts to and placed in a CD4 or CD8 class. Log10-transformed breadth and depth values were compared by one-way ANOVA with Sidak's multiple comparisons tests. The immuneACCESS repertoire file appears here via TCRdb, limited to in-frame rearrangements. These files lack a portion of the clones; in checked studies, under half of the deficit traces to unresolved V genes, and the cause of the others is not known. D and trimming come from the DNA, and the V and J calls and clone size come from that table. In all, the sample holds about 67,000 clones, and around 84% of those were seen once. The ten biggest clones cover 21% of the sample.

The chain is encoded by TRBV15 joined to TRBJ2-7; TRBD2 matches 7 bases in the middle. The material sequenced was peripheral blood, taken on day 0 of AZD1222 vaccination. This sequence originates from an adult in good health. The DNA reads as follows: TGTGCCACCAGTCTACTCAAGCGGGGCTCCTACGAGCAGTACTTC. It codes for CATSLLKRGSYEQYF.